This record covers a single TCR beta chain. The CDR3 has 17 residues. Per the germline V gene, CDR1 is SGDLS and CDR2 is YYNGEE. V shed 3 bases and J shed 8 bases, with 21 bases lying between them. This entry belongs to a study of T cells in Graves' hyperthyroidism and ophthalmopathy. Amplification of TCR beta CDR3 regions used RNA as the template. The primer set for the first-round RT-PCR of the TCR CDR3 was HTBI. TCRdb ran MiXCR on the multiplex PCR reads and lists one entry per CDR3 protein. The data hold hundreds of thousands of distinct CDR3 sequences, with about 15% observed a single time. The sequence derives from a woman aged 25 to 39 with Graves' hyperthyroidism. V is TRBV9 and J is TRBJ1-6; maybe TRBD1 (6 bases). The sequenced material came from blood. The CDR3 here is CASSADGGPTHYSPLHF. CDR3 coding DNA: TGTGCCAGCAGCGCGGACGGGGGGCCCACTCACTATTCACCCCTCCACTTT.